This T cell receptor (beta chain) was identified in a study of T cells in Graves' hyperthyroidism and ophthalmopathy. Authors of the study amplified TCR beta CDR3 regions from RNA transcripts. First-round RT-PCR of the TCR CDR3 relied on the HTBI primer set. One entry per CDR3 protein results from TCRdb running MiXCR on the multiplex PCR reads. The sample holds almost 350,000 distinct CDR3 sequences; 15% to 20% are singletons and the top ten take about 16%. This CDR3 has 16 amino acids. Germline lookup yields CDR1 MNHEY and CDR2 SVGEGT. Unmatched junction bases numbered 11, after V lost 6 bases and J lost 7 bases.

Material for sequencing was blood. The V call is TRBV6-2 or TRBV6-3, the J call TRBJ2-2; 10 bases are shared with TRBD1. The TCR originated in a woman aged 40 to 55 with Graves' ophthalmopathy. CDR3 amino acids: CASRPTGTGVVGELFF. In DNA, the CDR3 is TGTGCCAGCAGACCCACCGGGACAGGGGTAGTCGGGGAGCTGTTTTTT.